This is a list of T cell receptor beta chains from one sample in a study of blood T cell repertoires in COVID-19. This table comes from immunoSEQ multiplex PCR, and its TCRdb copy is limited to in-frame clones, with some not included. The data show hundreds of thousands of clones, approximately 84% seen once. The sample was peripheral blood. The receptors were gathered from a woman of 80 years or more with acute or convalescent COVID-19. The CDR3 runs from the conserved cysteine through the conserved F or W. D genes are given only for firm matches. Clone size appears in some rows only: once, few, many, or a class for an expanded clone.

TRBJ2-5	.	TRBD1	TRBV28	CASSSPQGARETQYF	TGTGCCAGCAGTTCACCACAGGGGGCGAGAGAGACCCAGTACTTC
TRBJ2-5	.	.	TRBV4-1	CASSQVPGGRLGGETQYF	TGCGCCAGCAGCCAAGTGCCAGGGGGGCGACTAGGGGGAGAGACCCAGTACTTC
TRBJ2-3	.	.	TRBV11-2	CASSLVGGASTDTQYF	TGTGCCAGCAGCTTAGTGGGGGGGGCAAGCACAGATACGCAGTATTTT
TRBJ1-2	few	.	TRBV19	CASSIFGTPYGYTF	TGTGCCAGTAGTATTTTCGGGACACCCTATGGCTACACCTTC
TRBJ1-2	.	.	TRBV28	CASSRTSRPGAGYTF	TGTGCCAGCAGTCGAACATCGCGCCCGGGAGCTGGCTACACCTTC
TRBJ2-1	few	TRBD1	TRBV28	CASSLPGQGDHEQFF	TGTGCCAGCAGTTTGCCGGGGCAGGGGGACCATGAGCAGTTCTTC
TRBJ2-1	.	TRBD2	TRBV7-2	CASSLAGGPDEQFF	TGTGCCAGCAGCTTAGCGGGAGGGCCGGATGAGCAGTTCTTC
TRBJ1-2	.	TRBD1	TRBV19	CASTKTYPGQDSSYGYTF	TGTGCCAGTACCAAGACCTACCCCGGACAGGATTCGAGCTATGGCTACACCTTC
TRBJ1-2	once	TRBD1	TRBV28	CASRQGAQGNGYTF	TGTGCCAGCAGGCAGGGGGCGCAGGGAAATGGCTACACCTTC
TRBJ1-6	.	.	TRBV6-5	CASRRTQGGPLHF	TGTGCCAGCAGGCGTACGCAGGGAGGGCCCCTCCACTTT
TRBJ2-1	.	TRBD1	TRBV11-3	CASSLRGRQGNEQFF	TGTGCCAGCAGCTTAAGAGGGAGACAGGGTAATGAGCAGTTCTTC
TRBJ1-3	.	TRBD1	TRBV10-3	CAITGQARSGNTIYF	TGTGCCATCACGGGACAGGCCCGCTCTGGAAACACCATATATTTT
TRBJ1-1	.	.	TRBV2	CASSPGTMNTEAFF	TGTGCCAGCAGTCCAGGGACAATGAACACTGAAGCTTTCTTT
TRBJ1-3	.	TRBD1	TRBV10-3	CAIREDRIELRGSGNTIYF	TGTGCCATCAGGGAGGACAGGATTGAGTTGAGGGGCTCTGGAAACACCATATATTTT
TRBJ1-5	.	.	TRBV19	CASSRGAHQPQHF	TGTGCCAGTTCCCGGGGGGCCCATCAGCCCCAGCATTTT
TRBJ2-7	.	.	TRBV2	CASTVSGDYEQYF	TGTGCCAGCACGGTCAGCGGTGACTACGAGCAGTACTTC
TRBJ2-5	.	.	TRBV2	CASRLRTTQETQYF	TGTGCCAGCAGGCTTCGGACTACCCAAGAGACCCAGTACTTC
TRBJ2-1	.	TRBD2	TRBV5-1	CASSRATSGGYNEQFF	TGCGCCAGCAGCCGCGCTACTAGCGGGGGCTACAATGAGCAGTTCTTC
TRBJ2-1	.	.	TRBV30	CAWSVGDLDIYEQFF	TGTGCCTGGAGTGTAGGGGACTTAGATATCTATGAGCAGTTCTTC
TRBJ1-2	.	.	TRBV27	CASSLGGGGLGGYTF	TGTGCCAGCAGCCTTGGGGGCGGGGGCCTGGGGGGCTACACCTTC
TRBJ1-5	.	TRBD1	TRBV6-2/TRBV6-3	CASSLRTGTYSNQPQHF	TGTGCCAGCAGCCTCCGGACAGGGACATATAGCAATCAGCCCCAGCATTTT
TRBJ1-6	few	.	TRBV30	CAWSDNYNSPLHF	TGTGCCTGGAGTGATAACTATAATTCACCCCTCCACTTT
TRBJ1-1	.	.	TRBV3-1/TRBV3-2	CASSQEILSGTEAFF	TGTGCCAGCAGCCAAGAAATTCTCTCGGGCACTGAAGCTTTCTTT
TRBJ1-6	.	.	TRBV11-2	CASSLRGNYNSPLHF	TGTGCCAGCAGCTTACGCGGGAACTATAATTCACCCCTCCACTTT
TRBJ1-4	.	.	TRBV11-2	CASSWRPDPNEKLFF	TGTGCCAGCAGCTGGCGGCCAGACCCAAATGAAAAACTGTTTTTT
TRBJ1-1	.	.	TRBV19	CASKATMGTEAFF	TGTGCCAGTAAAGCCACTATGGGCACTGAAGCTTTCTTT
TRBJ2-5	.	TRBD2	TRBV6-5	CASSSMGGGGTQYF	TGTGCCAGCAGTTCGATGGGCGGGGGAGGGACCCAGTACTTC
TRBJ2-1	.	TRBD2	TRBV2	CASSVWTSRGYNEQFF	TGTGCCAGCAGCGTATGGACTAGCCGAGGGTACAATGAGCAGTTCTTC
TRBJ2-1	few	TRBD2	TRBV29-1	CSVDPLAGEDNEQFF	TGCAGCGTGGATCCCCTAGCGGGAGAGGACAATGAGCAGTTCTTC
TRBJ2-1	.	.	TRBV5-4	CASSWEGGGNNEQFF	TGTGCCAGCAGCTGGGAAGGGGGCGGGAACAATGAGCAGTTCTTC
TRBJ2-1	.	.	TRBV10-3	CAISLQISSYNEQFF	TGTGCCATCAGCCTACAGATTAGCTCCTACAATGAGCAGTTCTTC
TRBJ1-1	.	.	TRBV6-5	CASVNGGTMWAFF	TGTGCCAGCGTGAATGGGGGGACCATGTGGGCTTTCTTT